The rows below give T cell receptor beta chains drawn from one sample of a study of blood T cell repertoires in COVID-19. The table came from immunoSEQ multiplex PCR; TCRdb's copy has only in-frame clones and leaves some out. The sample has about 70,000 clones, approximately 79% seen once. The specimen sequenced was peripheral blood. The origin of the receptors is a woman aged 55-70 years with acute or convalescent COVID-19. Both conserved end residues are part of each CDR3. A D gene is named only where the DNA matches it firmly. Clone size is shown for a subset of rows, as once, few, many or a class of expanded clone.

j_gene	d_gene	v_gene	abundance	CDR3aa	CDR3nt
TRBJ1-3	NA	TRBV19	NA	CASSITSSGNTIYF	TGTGCCAGTAGTATAACCAGCTCTGGAAACACCATATATTTT
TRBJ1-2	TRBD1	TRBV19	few	CASNRGGSGTSYTF	TGTGCCAGTAATCGAGGGGGCAGTGGGACGAGCTACACCTTC
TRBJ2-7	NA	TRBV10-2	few	CASRDKTGGEQYF	TGCGCCAGCAGGGATAAGACCGGGGGCGAGCAGTACTTC
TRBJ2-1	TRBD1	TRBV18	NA	CASSPWGTGENEQFF	TGTGCCAGCTCACCGTGGGGGACAGGAGAGAATGAGCAGTTCTTC
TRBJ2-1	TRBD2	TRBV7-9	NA	CASSFGGTSTPEQFF	TGTGCCAGCAGCTTTGGCGGGACTAGCACCCCTGAGCAGTTCTTC
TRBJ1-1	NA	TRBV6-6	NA	CASSYSGQLNTEAFF	TGTGCCAGCAGTTACTCGGGACAACTGAACACTGAAGCTTTCTTT
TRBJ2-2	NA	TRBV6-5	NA	CASSYFVGPVTGELFF	TGTGCCAGCAGTTACTTTGTGGGGCCGGTCACCGGGGAGCTGTTTTTT
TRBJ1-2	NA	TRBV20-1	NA	CSAPVGYGYTF	TGCAGTGCGCCCGTCGGGTATGGCTACACCTTC
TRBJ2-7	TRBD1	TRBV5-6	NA	CASSSTAGTGTWGEQYF	TGTGCCAGCAGCTCGACCGCCGGGACAGGGACGTGGGGCGAGCAGTACTTC
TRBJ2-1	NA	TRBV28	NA	CASSLGLNEQFF	TGTGCCAGCAGTTTAGGCCTCAATGAGCAGTTCTTC
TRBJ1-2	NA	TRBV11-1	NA	CASSEGAYGYTF	TGTGCCAGCAGCGAAGGGGCTTATGGCTACACCTTC
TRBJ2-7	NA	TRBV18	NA	CASSPESSYEQYF	TGTGCCAGCTCACCCGAGAGCTCCTACGAGCAGTACTTC